The clone carrying this T cell receptor (beta chain) was counted between two and nine times. Study processing details: It was from reference gene primer amplification that nucleated cell counts were estimated. The method was immunoSEQ multiplex PCR; TCRdb's version includes in-frame clones alone and lacks a portion of them. V, J and clone size derive from that table, while D and trimming were established from the DNA sequence. Here the sample spans 77,000 or so clones, about 74% being singletons. Germline CDR1 MNHNY, CDR2 SVGAGI (reference sequence). The CDR3 totals 14 residues. V lost 6 bases to trimming and J lost 5 bases; unmatched junction nucleotides: 4. The data were taken from a study of blood T cell repertoires in COVID-19. In the study overall: PBMCs, B-cell-depleted T cells, or T cells were the source of the cDNA or gDNA that made up the material.

The receptor's source is a human donor with acute or convalescent COVID-19. The donor label of this sample is uncertain. The V call is TRBV6-6, the J call TRBJ2-5; 12 bases fit TRBD1. Material: peripheral blood. CDR3 sequence reads: CASSGTGGGETQYF. The CDR3 region has the DNA TGTGCCAGCAGCGGGACAGGGGGCGGTGAGACCCAGTACTTC.